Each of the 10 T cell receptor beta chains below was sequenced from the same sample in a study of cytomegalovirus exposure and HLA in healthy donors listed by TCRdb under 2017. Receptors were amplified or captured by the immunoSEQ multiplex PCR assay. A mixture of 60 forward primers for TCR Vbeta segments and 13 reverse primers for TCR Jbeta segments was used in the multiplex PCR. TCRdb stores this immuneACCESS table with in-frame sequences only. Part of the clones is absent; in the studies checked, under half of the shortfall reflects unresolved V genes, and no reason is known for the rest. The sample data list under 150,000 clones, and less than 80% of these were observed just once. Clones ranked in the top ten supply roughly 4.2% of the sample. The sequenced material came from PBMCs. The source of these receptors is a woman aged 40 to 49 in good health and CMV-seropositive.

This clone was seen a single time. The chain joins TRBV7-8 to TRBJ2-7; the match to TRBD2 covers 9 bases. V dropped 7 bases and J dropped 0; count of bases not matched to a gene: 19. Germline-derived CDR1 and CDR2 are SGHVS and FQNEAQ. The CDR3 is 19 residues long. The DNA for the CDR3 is TGTGCCAGCATGACCCTGGCGGCTAGCGGGATGGGGGCCTCCTACGAGCAGTACTTC. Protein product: CASMTLAASGMGASYEQYF.

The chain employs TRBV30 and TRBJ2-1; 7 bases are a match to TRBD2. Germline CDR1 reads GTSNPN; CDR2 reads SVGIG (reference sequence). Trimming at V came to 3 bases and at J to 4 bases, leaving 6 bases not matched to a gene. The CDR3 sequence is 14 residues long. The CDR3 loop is CAWRKRGLYNEQFF. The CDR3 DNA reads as TGTGCCTGGAGGAAGCGGGGCCTATACAATGAGCAGTTCTTC. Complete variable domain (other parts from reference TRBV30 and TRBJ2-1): SQTIHQWPATLVQPVGSPLSLECTVEGTSNPNLYWYRQAAGRGLQLLFYSVGIGQISSEVPQNLSASRPQDRQFILSSKKLLLSDSGFYLCAWRKRGLYNEQFFGPGTRLTVL.

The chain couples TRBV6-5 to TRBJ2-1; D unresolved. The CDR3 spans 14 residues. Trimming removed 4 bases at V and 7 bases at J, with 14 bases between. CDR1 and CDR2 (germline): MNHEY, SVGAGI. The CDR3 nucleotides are TGTGCCAGCAGTTTTATTAGTAGCCCTAATGAGCAGTTCTTC. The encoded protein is CASSFISSPNEQFF.

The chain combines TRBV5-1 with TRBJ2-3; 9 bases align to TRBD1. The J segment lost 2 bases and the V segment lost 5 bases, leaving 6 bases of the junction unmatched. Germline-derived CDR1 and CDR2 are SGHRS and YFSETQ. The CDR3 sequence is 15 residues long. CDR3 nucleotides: TGCGCCAGCAGAACAACAGGGGGCTTCACAGATACGCAGTATTTT. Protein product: CASRTTGGFTDTQYF.

CDR3 sequence reads: CSARTSGVNEQFF. CDR3 sequence (DNA): TGCAGCGCCCGGACTAGCGGGGTCAATGAGCAGTTCTTC. This chain joins TRBV29-1 and TRBJ2-1; the match to TRBD2 covers 12 bases. Trimming cost V 7 bases and J 6 bases; bases outside gene matches: 4. The CDR3 extends over 13 amino acids. Germline CDR1 SQVTM, CDR2 ANQGSEA.

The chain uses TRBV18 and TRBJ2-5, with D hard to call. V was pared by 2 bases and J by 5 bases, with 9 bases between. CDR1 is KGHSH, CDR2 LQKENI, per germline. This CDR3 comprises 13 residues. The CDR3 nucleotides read TGTGCCAGCTCACCAGCATCGCGGGAGACCCAGTACTTC. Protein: CASSPASRETQYF.

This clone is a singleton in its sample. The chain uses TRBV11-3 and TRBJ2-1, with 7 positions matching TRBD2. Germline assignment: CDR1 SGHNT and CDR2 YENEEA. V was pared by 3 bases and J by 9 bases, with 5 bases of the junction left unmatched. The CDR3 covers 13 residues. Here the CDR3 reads CASSFRLASEQFF. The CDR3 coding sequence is TGTGCCAGCAGCTTTAGACTAGCTTCTGAGCAGTTCTTC.

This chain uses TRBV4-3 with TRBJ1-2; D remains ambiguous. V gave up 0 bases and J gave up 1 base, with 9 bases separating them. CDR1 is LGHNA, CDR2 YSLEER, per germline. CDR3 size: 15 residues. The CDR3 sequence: CASSQEIQNNYGYTF. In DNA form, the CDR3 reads TGCGCCAGCAGCCAAGAAATCCAGAATAACTATGGCTACACCTTC.

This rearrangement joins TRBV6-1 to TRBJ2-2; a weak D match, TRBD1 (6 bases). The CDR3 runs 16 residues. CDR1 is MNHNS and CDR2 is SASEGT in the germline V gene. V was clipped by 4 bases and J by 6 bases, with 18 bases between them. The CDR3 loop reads CASSGRAQGLSGELFF. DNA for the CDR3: TGTGCCAGCAGTGGGCGGGCACAGGGTTTGTCCGGGGAGCTGTTTTTT.

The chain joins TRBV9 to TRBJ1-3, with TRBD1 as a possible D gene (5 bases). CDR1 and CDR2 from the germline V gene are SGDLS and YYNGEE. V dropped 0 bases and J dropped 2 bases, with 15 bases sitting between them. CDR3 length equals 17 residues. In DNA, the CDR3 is TGTGCCAGCAGCGTAGGTGCAGGCGGAGGGGCTGGAAACACCATATATTTT. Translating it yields CASSVGAGGGAGNTIYF.